Each of the 23 T cell receptor beta chains below was sequenced from the same sample in a study of T cells in Graves' hyperthyroidism and ophthalmopathy. Using RNA transcripts as the source, TCR beta CDR3 regions were amplified. The primer set for the first-round RT-PCR of the TCR CDR3 was HTBI. Each CDR3 protein is one row after TCRdb ran MiXCR on the multiplex PCR reads. The sample gives hundreds of thousands of distinct CDR3 sequences, around 15% of which show up once; roughly 19% is in the top ten. Sequencing was performed on blood. The source of these receptors is an older woman with Graves' ophthalmopathy.

This clonotype was seen more than once but under ten times. The chain recombines TRBV20-1 with TRBJ2-1; 11 nucleotides match TRBD2. Germline CDR1 DFQATT, CDR2 SNEGSKA (reference sequence). CDR3 length equals 18 residues. The ends lost 6 bases at V and 1 base at J; junction bases unmatched: 14. CDR3 residues: CSAVLVPTSGRSYNEQFF. CDR3 DNA: TGCAGTGCAGTGCTAGTCCCTACTAGCGGGAGATCCTACAATGAGCAGTTCTTC.

This clonotype was detected a few times. The gene calls are TRBV5-1 and TRBJ2-7; D uncertain. CDR3 length: 14 amino acids. Trimming removed 0 bases at V and 9 bases at J, with 16 bases between. From germline, CDR1 is SGHRS and CDR2 YFSETQ. CDR3 in amino acids: CASSLEGPGVGQYF. DNA of the CDR3: TGCGCCAGCAGCTTGGAGGGCCCTGGGGTGGGGCAGTACTTC.

The CDR3 spells CAWSAPQGANGFF. The CDR3 nucleotides are TGTGCCTGGAGTGCCCCACAGGGGGCTAACGGTTTCTTT. This rearrangement joins TRBV30 to TRBJ1-1, with 9 bases identical to TRBD1. The CDR3 runs 13 residues. Looked up from germline, CDR1 is GTSNPN and CDR2 is SVGIG (reference sequence). Trimming removed 1 base from V and 13 bases from J; junction bases left unmatched: 10.

The rearrangement uses TRBV11-2 and TRBJ2-7; no clear D gene. V lost 1 base and J 2 bases, leaving 9 bases between the germline ends. Germline V gives CDR1 SGHAT, CDR2 FQNNGV. The CDR3 contains 14 residues. The CDR3 loop reads CASSLVQDPYEQYF. The CDR3 DNA reads TGTGCCAGCAGCTTAGTCCAGGACCCCTACGAGCAGTACTTC.

This clonotype was recorded at least ten times. V gene TRBV18 combines with J gene TRBJ2-2; no reliable D call. With 2 bases removed from V and 4 bases from J, the gap between germline ends came to 11 bases. CDR1 and CDR2 (germline): KGHSH, LQKENI. The CDR3 consists of 15 residues. CDR3 residues: CASSPVLKSTGELFF. DNA of the CDR3: TGTGCCAGCTCACCAGTTTTGAAGAGCACCGGGGAGCTGTTTTTT.

The table lists this clonotype with a few counts. It may be a read error: a sequence one base away is much more abundant. The chain carries TRBV7-9 and TRBJ2-5; 10 nucleotides match TRBD2. This CDR3 is built from 15 residues. Germline V gene lookup returns CDR1 SEHNR and CDR2 FQNEAQ (reference sequence). The CDR3, as DNA: TGTGCCAGCAGCTTAGAACTAGCGGGACAAGAGACCCAGTGCTTC. It specifies CASSLELAGQETQCF.

As to this clonotype: This may be a read error, as it is one base from a much larger clone. The chain carries TRBV19 and TRBJ2-1, with 14 bases fitting TRBD2. The CDR3 totals 16 residues. Germline loops: CDR1 LNHDA, CDR2 SQIVND (reference sequence). The ends lost 5 bases at V and 11 bases at J; junction bases unmatched: 11. CDR3 sequence (DNA): TGTGCCAGTAGTTCACCGGGACTAGCGGGAGAGAATAAGCAGTTCTTC. This encodes CASSSPGLAGENKQFF.

The sample holds many counts of this clonotype. The V call is TRBV6-5, the J call TRBJ2-7, with D perhaps TRBD2 (5 bases). The CDR3 loop spans 16 amino acids. CDR1 and CDR2 from the germline V gene are MNHEY and SVGAGI. V shed 0 bases and J shed 6 bases, with 18 bases lying between them. In DNA, the CDR3 is TGTGCCAGCAGTTACTCGACAAGGAGGACCACCGGCGAGCAGTACTTC. Protein sequence: CASSYSTRRTTGEQYF.

Ten or more counts support this clonotype. The chain employs TRBV20-1 and TRBJ2-5; no clear D gene. Trimming pared 6 bases from V and 5 bases from J, leaving 13 bases between. The CDR3 contains 12 residues. Germline V gene lookup returns CDR1 DFQATT and CDR2 SNEGSKA (reference sequence). In DNA form, the CDR3 reads TGCAGTGCCCTGGCTGCGAGCGAGACCCAGTACTTC. It translates to CSALAASETQYF.

The chain uses TRBV28 and TRBJ2-5, with 10 bases that match TRBD2. Germline V gene data show CDR1 as MDHEN and CDR2 as SYDVKM. The CDR3 is made up of 14 amino acids. V was pared by 7 bases and J by 3 bases, with 5 bases of the junction left unmatched. Here the CDR3 reads CASIPAGGKETQYF. CDR3 sequence (DNA): TGTGCCAGCATCCCAGCGGGAGGGAAAGAGACCCAGTACTTC.

This clonotype was found many times. The J gene is TRBJ2-1, the V gene TRBV24-1; D is uncertain. CDR1 KGHDR and CDR2 SFDVKD come from the germline V gene. The CDR3 runs 12 residues. With 8 bases removed from V and 9 bases from J, the gap between germline ends came to 13 bases. As DNA, the CDR3 is TGTGCCACCACCACCGGGTTAGGTGAGCAGTTCTTC. Its protein is CATTTGLGEQFF.

This clonotype has more than one count but fewer than ten. V usage is TRBV20-1 and J usage is TRBJ1-5; D perhaps matches TRBD1 (5 bases). This CDR3 has 14 residues. Germline V gene data show CDR1 as DFQATT and CDR2 as SNEGSKA (reference sequence). Trimming stripped 6 bases from V and 1 base from J, with 13 bases between. The CDR3 spells CSAHPGRSNQPQHF. DNA for the CDR3: TGCAGTGCCCACCCAGGGCGGAGCAATCAGCCCCAGCATTTT.

A few counts support this clonotype. The V and J genes are TRBV9 and TRBJ2-3, with D unclear. Per the germline V gene, CDR1 is SGDLS and CDR2 is YYNGEE. The CDR3 runs to 13 residues. Trimming took off 1 base at V and 0 bases at J, with 3 bases between the two ends. CDR3 nucleotide sequence: TGTGCCAGCAGCGTAAGCAGCACAGATACGCAGTATTTT. The encoded protein is CASSVSSTDTQYF.

This clonotype was seen repeatedly, ten times or more. The chain joins TRBV20-1 to TRBJ2-3; D not resolved. Between the trimmed V and J ends, which lost 3 bases and 5 bases, there was a span of 12 bases. The CDR3 spans 13 residues. Germline CDR1 and CDR2: DFQATT and SNEGSKA (reference sequence). The CDR3 loop is CSARWPGRDTQYF. CDR3 DNA sequence: TGCAGTGCTAGGTGGCCAGGACGAGATACGCAGTATTTT.

The sample holds a few counts of this clonotype. The rearrangement links TRBV7-2 to TRBJ2-7; D is unclear. Germline CDR1 and CDR2: SGHTA and FQGNSA. This CDR3 region has 14 residues. V was trimmed by 1 base and J by 1 base, leaving 8 bases between them. CDR3 nucleotides: TGTGCCAGCAGCTTAGGATCCTGGTCCTACGAGCAGTACTTC. Translated: CASSLGSWSYEQYF.

This clonotype was detected a few times. The chain couples TRBV27 to TRBJ1-6, with a weak D call TRBD1 (6 bases). CDR1 is MNHEY and CDR2 is SMNVEV in the germline V gene (reference sequence). Trimming shortened V by 3 bases and J by 7 bases, and 10 bases separated the two germline ends. The CDR3 loop spans 14 amino acids. The CDR3 nucleotides read TGTGCCAGCAGTTTTGGGGGGGCCAATTCACCCCTCCACTTT. Translated: CASSFGGANSPLHF.

This clonotype has ten or more counts. The chain has TRBV9 and TRBJ2-7, with 7 bases lining up with TRBD2. This CDR3 is 15 amino acids long. The V and J ends lost 3 bases and 5 bases, in that order; junction bases with no gene match: 11. Germline V gene sequence: CDR1 SGDLS, CDR2 YYNGEE. The CDR3 protein is CASSAEGLVGDEQYF. For the CDR3, the DNA is TGTGCCAGCAGCGCAGAAGGACTAGTTGGGGACGAGCAGTACTTC.

This clonotype was seen more than once but under ten times. The CDR3 region has the DNA TGTGCCAGTATGGAACAGGGTGCAAGGGATACGCAGTATTTT. This sequence encodes CASMEQGARDTQYF. This rearrangement joins TRBV19 to TRBJ2-3, with D possibly TRBD1 on 6 matching bases. This CDR3 has 14 amino acids. The V gene lost 7 bases and the J gene lost 6 bases, with 17 bases spanning the gap. Germline values: CDR1 LNHDA, CDR2 SQIVND (reference sequence).

A few counts support this clonotype. The rearrangement joins TRBV20-1 to TRBJ2-5, with 8 positions matching TRBD2. CDR1 and CDR2 (germline): DFQATT, SNEGSKA (reference sequence). The CDR3 is 15 residues long. J lost 1 base, V lost 3 bases, and 7 bases had no gene match. The CDR3 is CSARRGASLQETQYF. CDR3 sequence (DNA): TGCAGTGCTAGGCGGGGGGCCTCTCTCCAAGAGACCCAGTACTTC.

On this clonotype itself: A read error may be the cause here, since a much bigger clone is one base away. This chain joins TRBV12-3 or TRBV12-4 and TRBJ2-5, with TRBD1 as a possible D gene (5 bases). V lost 5 bases, J lost 9 bases, and 10 bases lay in between. The CDR3 totals 11 residues. CDR3 bases: TGTGCCAGCAGTCACACAGGAGCCCAGTACTTC. Translation gives CASSHTGAQYF.

This clonotype was found a few times. Given a much more abundant clone one base away, this may be a read error. The chain is built from TRBV13 and TRBJ2-5; D may be TRBD1 (6 bases). The CDR3 totals 15 residues. The germline V gene has CDR1 PRHDT and CDR2 FYEKMQ (reference sequence). The CDR3: CASSLGTRGTETQYF. The CDR3 DNA sequence: TGTGCCAGCAGTTTAGGGACAAGGGGCACGGAGACCCAGTACTTC.

With respect to this clonotype: A much larger clone lies a single base off, so this may be a read error. This chain uses TRBV24-1 with TRBJ1-5; TRBD1 might be the D (5 bases). Germline V lookup: CDR1 KGHDR, CDR2 SFDVKD. This CDR3 contains 14 residues. The CDR3 DNA sequence: TGTGCCACCAGTGAACGGGACGGTAATCAGTCCCAGCATTTT. Its translation: CATSERDGNQSQHF.

A few counts support this clonotype. The CDR3 protein is CASSLENNEQFF. CDR3 bases: TGTGCCAGCAGCTTAGAGAACAATGAGCAGTTCTTC. The rearrangement uses TRBV11-2 and TRBJ2-1; no firm D call. Germline lookup yields CDR1 SGHAT and CDR2 FQNNGV. The length of the CDR3 is 12 residues. V was shortened by 0 bases and J by 5 bases, with 2 bases between the two germline ends.